The source of this T cell receptor (beta chain) is a study of early T cells in non-severe SARS-CoV-2 infection. Each CDR3 protein gets one entry after TCRdb re-called the 5' RACE reads with MiXCR. The data show 50,000 to 70,000 distinct CDR3 sequences, around 9.3% seen once. This clonotype has a count of ten or more. V was pared by 8 bases and J by 0 bases, with 11 bases between. The CDR3 extends over 14 amino acids. The sequence derives from an adult who was a healthcare worker with PCR-confirmed SARS-CoV-2 infection or an uninfected control (not recorded which). The gene calls are TRBV12-3 or TRBV12-4 and TRBJ2-1; D is ambiguous. The sequenced material came from whole blood. CDR3 nucleotides: TGTGCCAGCCTTCGATCGAGCTCCTACAATGAGCAGTTCTTC. Protein sequence: CASLRSSSYNEQFF.